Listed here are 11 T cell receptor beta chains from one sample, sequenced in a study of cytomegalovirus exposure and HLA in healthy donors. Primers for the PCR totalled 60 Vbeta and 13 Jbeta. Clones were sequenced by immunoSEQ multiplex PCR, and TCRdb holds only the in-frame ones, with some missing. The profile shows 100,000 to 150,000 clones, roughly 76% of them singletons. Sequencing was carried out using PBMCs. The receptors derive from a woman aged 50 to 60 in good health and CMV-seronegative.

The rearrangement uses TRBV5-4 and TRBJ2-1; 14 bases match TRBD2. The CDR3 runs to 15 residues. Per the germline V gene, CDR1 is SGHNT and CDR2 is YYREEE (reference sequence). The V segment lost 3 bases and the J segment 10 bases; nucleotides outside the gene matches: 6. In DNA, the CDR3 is TGTGCCAGCAGCTCTGGACTAGCGGGAGGTCTCGAGCAGTTCTTC. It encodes CASSSGLAGGLEQFF. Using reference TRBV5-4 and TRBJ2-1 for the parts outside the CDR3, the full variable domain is ETGVTQSPTHLIKTRGQQVTLRCSSQSGHNTVSWYQQALGQGPQFIFQYYREEENGRGNFPPRFSGLQFPNYSSELNVNALELDDSALYLCASSSGLAGGLEQFFGPGTRLTVL.

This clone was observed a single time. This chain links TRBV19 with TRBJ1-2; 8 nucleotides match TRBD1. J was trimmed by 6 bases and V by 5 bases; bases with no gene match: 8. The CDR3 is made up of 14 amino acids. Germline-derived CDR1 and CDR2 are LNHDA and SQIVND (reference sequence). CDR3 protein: CASSALQGVDGYTF. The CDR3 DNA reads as TGTGCCAGTAGTGCCCTACAGGGGGTAGATGGCTACACCTTC.

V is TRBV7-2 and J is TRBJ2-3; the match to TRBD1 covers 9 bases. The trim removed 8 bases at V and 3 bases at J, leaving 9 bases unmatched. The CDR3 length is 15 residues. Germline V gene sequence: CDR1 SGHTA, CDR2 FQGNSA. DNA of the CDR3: TGTGCCAGCGGAGAGGTGACAGGGGGTACAGATACGCAGTATTTT. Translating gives CASGEVTGGTDTQYF.

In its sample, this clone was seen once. The CDR3 DNA reads as TGTGCCAGCAGTCCCCCTAGGGGAATCGAGTACGAGCAGTACTTC. Amino acid sequence: CASSPPRGIEYEQYF. The chain recombines TRBV28 with TRBJ2-7; weak D call: TRBD1 (5 bases). The CDR3 is made up of 15 amino acids. CDR1 and CDR2 from the germline V gene are MDHEN and SYDVKM. V was clipped by 5 bases and J by 4 bases, with 18 bases between them.

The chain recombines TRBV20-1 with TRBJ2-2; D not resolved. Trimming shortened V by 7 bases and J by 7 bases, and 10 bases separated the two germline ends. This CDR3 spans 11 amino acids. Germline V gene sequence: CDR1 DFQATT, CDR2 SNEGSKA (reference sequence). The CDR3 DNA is TGCAGTGGGCCGTTGGTCGGGGAGCTGTTTTTT. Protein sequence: CSGPLVGELFF.

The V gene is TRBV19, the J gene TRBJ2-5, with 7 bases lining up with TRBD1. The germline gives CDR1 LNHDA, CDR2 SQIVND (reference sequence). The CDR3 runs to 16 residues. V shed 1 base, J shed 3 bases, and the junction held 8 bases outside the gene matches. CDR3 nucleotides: TGTGCCAGTAGTATAGGGTTTAGGACAGGAGAAGAGACCCAGTACTTC. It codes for CASSIGFRTGEETQYF.

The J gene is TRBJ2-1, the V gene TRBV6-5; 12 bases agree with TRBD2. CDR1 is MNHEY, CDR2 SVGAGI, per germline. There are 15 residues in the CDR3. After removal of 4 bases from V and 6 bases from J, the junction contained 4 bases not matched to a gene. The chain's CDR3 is CASSSGLAGFNEQFF. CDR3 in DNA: TGTGCCAGCAGTTCGGGACTAGCGGGCTTCAATGAGCAGTTCTTC.

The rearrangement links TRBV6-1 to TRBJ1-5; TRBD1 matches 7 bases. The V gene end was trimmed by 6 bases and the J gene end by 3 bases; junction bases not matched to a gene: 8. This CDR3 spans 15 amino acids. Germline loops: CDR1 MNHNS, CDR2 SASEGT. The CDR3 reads CASSDATGSNQPQHF. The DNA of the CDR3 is TGTGCCAGCAGCGACGCGACAGGGTCCAATCAGCCCCAGCATTTT.

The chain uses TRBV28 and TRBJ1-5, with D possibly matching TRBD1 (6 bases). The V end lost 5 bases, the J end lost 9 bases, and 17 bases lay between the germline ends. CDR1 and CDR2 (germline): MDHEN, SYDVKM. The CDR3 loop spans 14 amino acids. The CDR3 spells CASSPSVQGWPQHF. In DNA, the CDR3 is TGTGCCAGCAGTCCGTCCGTACAGGGTTGGCCCCAGCATTTT.

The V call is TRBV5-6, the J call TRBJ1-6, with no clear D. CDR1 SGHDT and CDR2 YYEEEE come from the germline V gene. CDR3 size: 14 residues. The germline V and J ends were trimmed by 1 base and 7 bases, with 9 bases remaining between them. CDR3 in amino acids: CASSLTAGNSPLHF. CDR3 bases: TGTGCCAGCAGCTTGACCGCCGGGAATTCACCCCTCCACTTT.

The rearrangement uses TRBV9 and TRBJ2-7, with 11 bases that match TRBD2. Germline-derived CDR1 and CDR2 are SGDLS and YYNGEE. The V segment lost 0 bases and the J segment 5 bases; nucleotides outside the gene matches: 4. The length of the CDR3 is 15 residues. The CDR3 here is CASSVEQLAGDEQYF. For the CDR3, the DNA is TGTGCCAGCAGCGTAGAACAACTAGCGGGGGACGAGCAGTACTTC.